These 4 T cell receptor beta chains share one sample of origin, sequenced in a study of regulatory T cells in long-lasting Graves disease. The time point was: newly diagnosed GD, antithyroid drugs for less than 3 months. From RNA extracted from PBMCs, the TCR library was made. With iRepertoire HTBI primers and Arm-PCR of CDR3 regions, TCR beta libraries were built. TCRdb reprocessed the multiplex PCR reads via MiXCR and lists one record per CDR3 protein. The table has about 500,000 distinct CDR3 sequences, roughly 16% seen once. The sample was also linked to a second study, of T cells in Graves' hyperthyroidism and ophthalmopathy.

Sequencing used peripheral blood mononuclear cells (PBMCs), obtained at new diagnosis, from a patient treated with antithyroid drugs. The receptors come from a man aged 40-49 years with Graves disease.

The CDR3 bases are TGTGCCACCAGCAGAGGAAAGACAGGGAGGTATGGCTACACCTTC. Protein: CATSRGKTGRYGYTF. This chain connects TRBV15 to TRBJ1-2; 7 bases match TRBD1. The CDR3 contains 15 residues. Germline lookup yields CDR1 LNHNV and CDR2 YYDKDF (reference sequence). V was clipped by 1 base and J by 5 bases; unmatched bases: 7.

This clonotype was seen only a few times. CDR3 DNA: TGTGCCAGCAGTTCCACTGCCAACAATGAGCAGTTCTTC. This gives the protein CASSSTANNEQFF. The V and J genes are TRBV7-3 and TRBJ2-1; no clear D gene. CDR3 size: 13 residues. CDR1 and CDR2 (germline): SGHTA, FQGTGA. Deletions cut 6 bases from V and 5 bases from J, with 11 bases between. The full variable domain, with the rest looked up from reference TRBV7-3 and TRBJ2-1, is GAGVSQTPSNKVTEKGKYVELRCDPISGHTALYWYRQSLGQGPEFLIYFQGTGAADDSGLPNDRFFAVRPEGSVSTLKIQRTERGDSAVYLCASSSTANNEQFFGPGTRLTVL.

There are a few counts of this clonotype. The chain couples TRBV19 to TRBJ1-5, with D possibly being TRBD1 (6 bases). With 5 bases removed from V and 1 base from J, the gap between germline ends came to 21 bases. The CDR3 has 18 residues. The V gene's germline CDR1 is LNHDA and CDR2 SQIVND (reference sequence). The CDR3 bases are TGTGCCAGTAGTTGGGCAGGGGATTTTTTCGGGAGCAATCAGCCCCAGCATTTT. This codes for CASSWAGDFFGSNQPQHF.

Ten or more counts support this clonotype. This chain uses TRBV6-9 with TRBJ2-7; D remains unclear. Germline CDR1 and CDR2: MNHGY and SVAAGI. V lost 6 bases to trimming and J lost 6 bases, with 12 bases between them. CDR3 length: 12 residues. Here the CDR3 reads CASRYPFREQYF. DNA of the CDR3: TGTGCCAGCAGATATCCGTTTCGCGAGCAGTACTTC.